This T cell receptor (beta chain) derives from a study of cytomegalovirus exposure and HLA in healthy donors. General study results and limits: Previous analysis showed most TCR beta V segments were productive about 87% or about 30% of the time. Cytomegalovirus status was reportedly diagnosed by the classifier with high sensitivity and specificity.

Worth noting for this clone: What it recognizes is unknown.

60 Vbeta and 13 Jbeta primers were used in PCR. Measured with immunoSEQ multiplex PCR; TCRdb has only the in-frame clones, and not every one. This table holds 85,000 to 90,000 clones, around four fifths found once. Material: PBMCs. This TCR derives from a man aged 25-45 years in good health and CMV-seronegative.

CDR3 residues: CASSLEPGNYGYTF. CDR3 DNA: TGTGCCAGCAGCTTAGAGCCCGGGAACTATGGCTACACCTTC. V usage is TRBV13 and J usage is TRBJ1-2; no clear D gene. CDR1 is PRHDT, CDR2 FYEKMQ, per germline (reference sequence). The CDR3 has 14 residues. Deletions cut 1 base from V and 2 bases from J, with 8 bases between.